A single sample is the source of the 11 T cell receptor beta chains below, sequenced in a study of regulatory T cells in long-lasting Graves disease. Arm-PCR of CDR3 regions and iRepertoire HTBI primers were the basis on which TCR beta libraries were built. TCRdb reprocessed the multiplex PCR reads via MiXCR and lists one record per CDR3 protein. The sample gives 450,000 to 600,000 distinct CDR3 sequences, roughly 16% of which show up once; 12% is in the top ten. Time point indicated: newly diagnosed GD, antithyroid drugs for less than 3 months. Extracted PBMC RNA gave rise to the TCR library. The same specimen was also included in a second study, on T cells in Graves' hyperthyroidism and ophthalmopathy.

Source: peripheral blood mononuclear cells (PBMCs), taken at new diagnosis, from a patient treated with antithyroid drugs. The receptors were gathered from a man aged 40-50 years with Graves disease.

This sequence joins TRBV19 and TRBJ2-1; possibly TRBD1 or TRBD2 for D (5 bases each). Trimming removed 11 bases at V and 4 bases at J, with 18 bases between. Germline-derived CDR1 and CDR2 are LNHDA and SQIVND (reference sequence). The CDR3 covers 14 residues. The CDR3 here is CAGRGQDKYNEQFF. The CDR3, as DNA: TGTGCCGGGAGAGGCCAGGACAAATACAATGAGCAGTTCTTC.

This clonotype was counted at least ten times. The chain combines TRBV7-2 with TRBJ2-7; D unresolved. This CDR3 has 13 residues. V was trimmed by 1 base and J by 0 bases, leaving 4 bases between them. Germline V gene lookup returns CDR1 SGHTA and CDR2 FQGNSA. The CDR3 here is CASSLGISYEQYF. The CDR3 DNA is TGTGCCAGCAGCTTAGGGATCTCCTACGAGCAGTACTTC.

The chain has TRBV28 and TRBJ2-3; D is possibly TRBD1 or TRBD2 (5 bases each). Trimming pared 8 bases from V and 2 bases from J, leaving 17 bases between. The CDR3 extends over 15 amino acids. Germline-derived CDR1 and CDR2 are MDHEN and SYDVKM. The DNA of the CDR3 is TGTGCCAGCGGTTCTCGGCAGGGACCCACAGATACGCAGTATTTT. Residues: CASGSRQGPTDTQYF.

This CDR3 is CASHSSFMNTEAFF. The CDR3 DNA follows: TGTGCCAGTCACAGCAGTTTTATGAACACTGAAGCTTTCTTT. The rearrangement links TRBV6-2 or TRBV6-3 to TRBJ1-1, with no clear D. The CDR3 runs to 14 residues. The ends were cut back, 9 bases at V and 0 bases at J, with 14 bases in the middle. CDR1 is MNHEY, CDR2 SVGEGT, per germline.

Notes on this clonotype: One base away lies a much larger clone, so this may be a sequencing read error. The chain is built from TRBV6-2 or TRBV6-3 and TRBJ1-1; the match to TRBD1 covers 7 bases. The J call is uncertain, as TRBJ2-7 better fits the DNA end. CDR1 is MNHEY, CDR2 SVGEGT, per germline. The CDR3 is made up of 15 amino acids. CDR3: CASNYRDSGSCEQYF. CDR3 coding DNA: TGTGCCAGCAATTACCGGGACAGCGGCTCCTGCGAGCAGTACTTC.

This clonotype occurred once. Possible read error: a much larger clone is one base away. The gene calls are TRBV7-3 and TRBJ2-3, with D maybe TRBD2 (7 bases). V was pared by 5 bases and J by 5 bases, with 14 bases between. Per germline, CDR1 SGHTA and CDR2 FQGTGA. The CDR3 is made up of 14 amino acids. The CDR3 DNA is TGTGCCAGCAGCGTCGACGGGGGGCGAGATACGCAGTATTTT. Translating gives CASSVDGGRDTQYF.

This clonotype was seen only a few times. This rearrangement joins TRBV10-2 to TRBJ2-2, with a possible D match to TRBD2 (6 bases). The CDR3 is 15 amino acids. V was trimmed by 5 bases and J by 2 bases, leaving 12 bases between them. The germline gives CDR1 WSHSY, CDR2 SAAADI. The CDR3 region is CASSKPGLNTGELFF. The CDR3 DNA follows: TGCGCCAGCAGTAAACCGGGACTTAACACCGGGGAGCTGTTTTTT.

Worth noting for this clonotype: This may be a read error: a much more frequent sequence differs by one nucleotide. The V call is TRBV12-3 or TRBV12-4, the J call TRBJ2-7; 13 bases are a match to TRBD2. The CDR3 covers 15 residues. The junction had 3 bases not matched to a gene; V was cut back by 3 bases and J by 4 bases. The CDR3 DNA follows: TGTGCCAGCAGTTTCGGGACTAGCGGGATATACGAGCAGTACTTC. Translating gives CASSFGTSGIYEQYF.

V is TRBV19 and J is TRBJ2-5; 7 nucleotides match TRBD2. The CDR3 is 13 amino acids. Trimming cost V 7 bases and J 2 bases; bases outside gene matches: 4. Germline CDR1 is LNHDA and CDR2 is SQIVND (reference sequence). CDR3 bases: TGTGCCAGTACGGCTAGCGGACAAGAGACCCAGTACTTC. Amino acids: CASTASGQETQYF.

The CDR3 spells CASGQTGVRATDTQYF. The CDR3 DNA follows: TGTGCCAGCGGACAGACAGGGGTGAGGGCCACAGATACGCAGTATTTT. The chain employs TRBV28 and TRBJ2-3; 8 bases align to TRBD1. Germline assignment: CDR1 MDHEN and CDR2 SYDVKM. The CDR3 is made up of 16 amino acids. V lost 8 bases, J lost 2 bases, and 12 bases stayed unmatched.

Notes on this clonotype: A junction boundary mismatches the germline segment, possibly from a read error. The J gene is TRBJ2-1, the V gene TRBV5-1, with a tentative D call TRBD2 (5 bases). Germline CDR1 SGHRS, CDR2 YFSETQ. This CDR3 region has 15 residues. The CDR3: CASSPNTRGHNEQFF. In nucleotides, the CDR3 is TGTGCCAGCAGCCCTAACACTAGAGGCCACAATGAGCAGTTCTTC.